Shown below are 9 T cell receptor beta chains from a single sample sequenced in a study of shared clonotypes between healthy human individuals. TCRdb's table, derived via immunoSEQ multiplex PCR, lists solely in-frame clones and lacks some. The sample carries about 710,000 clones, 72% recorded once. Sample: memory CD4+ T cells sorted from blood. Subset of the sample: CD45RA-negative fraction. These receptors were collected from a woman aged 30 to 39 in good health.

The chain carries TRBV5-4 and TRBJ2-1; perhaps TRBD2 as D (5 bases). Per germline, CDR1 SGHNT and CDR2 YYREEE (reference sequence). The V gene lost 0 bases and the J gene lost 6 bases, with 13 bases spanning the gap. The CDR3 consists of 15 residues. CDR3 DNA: TGTGCCAGCAGCTTGGGACTATCCCAGACCAATGAGCAGTTCTTC. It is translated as CASSLGLSQTNEQFF. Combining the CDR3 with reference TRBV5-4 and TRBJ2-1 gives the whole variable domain ETGVTQSPTHLIKTRGQQVTLRCSSQSGHNTVSWYQQALGQGPQFIFQYYREEENGRGNFPPRFSGLQFPNYSSELNVNALELDDSALYLCASSLGLSQTNEQFFGPGTRLTVL.

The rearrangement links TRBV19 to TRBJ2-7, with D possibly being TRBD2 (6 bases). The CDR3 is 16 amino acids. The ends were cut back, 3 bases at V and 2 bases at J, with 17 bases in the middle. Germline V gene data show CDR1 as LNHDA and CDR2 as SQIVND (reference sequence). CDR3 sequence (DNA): TGTGCCAGTAGTATGTCGCGGGGCATCAACCCCTACGAGCAGTACTTC. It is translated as CASSMSRGINPYEQYF.

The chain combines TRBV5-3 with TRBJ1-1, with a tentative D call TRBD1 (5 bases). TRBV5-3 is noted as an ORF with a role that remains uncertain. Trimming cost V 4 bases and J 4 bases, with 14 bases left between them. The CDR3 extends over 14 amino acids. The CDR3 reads CARSPPGGGTEAFF. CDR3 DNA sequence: TGTGCCAGAAGCCCTCCCGGGGGTGGCACTGAAGCTTTCTTT.

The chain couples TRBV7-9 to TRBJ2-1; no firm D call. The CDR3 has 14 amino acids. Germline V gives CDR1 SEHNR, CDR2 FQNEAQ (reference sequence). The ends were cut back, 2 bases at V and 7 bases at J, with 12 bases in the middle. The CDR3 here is CASSLTVLENEQFF. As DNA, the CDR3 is TGTGCCAGCAGCTTAACAGTACTTGAGAATGAGCAGTTCTTC.

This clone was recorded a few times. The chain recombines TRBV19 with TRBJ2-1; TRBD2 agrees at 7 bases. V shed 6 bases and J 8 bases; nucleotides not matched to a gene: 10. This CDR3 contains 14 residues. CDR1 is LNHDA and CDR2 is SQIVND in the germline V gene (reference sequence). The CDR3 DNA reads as TGTGCCAGTAGGGCGGGAGTCAATGCCCATGAGCAGTTCTTC. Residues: CASRAGVNAHEQFF.

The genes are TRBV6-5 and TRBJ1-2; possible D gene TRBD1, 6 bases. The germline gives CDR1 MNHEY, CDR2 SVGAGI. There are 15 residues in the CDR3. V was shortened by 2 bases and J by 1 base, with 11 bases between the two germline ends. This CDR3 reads CASSYLRDNNYGYTF. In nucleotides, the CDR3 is TGTGCCAGCAGTTACCTACGGGACAATAACTATGGCTACACCTTC.

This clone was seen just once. CDR3 nucleotides: TGTGCCACAGCCACGACAGGGGGCGGCGAGCAGTACTTC. Translated, it gives CATATTGGGEQYF. V gene TRBV19 combines with J gene TRBJ2-7; 10 nucleotides agree with TRBD1. CDR1 and CDR2 (germline): LNHDA, SQIVND (reference sequence). The length of the CDR3 is 13 residues. Unmatched junction bases numbered 9, after V lost 10 bases and J lost 6 bases. Drawing the rest from reference TRBV19 and TRBJ2-7, the complete variable domain is DGGITQSPKYLFRKEGQNVTLSCEQNLNHDAMYWYRQDPGQGLRLIYYSQIVNDFQKGDIAEGYSVSREKKESFPLTVTSAQKNPTAFYLCATATTGGGEQYFGPGTRLTVT.

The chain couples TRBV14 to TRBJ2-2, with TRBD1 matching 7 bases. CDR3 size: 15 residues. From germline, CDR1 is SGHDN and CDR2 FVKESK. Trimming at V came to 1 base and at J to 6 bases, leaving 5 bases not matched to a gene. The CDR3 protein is CASSQVPQGAGELFF. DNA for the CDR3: TGTGCCAGCAGCCAAGTCCCCCAGGGGGCCGGGGAGCTGTTTTTT.

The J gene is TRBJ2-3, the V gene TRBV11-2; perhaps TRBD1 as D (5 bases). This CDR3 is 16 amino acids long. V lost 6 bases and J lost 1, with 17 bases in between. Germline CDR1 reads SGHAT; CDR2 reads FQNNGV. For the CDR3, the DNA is TGTGCCAGCAGTCTAGGACACTACGCTGGCACAGATACGCAGTATTTT. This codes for CASSLGHYAGTDTQYF.